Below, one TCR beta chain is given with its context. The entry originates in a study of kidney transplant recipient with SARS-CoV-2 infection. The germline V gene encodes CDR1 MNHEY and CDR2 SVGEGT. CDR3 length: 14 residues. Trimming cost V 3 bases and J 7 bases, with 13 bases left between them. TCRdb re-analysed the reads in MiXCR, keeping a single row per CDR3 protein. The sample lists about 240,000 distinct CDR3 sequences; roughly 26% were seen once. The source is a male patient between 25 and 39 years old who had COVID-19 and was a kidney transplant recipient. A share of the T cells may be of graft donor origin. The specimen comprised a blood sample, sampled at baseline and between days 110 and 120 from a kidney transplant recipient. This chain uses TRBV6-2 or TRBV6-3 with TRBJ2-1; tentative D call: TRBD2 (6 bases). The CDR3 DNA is TGTGCCAGCAGTTATACCGGGACTCGAAATGAGCAGTTCTTC. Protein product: CASSYTGTRNEQFF.